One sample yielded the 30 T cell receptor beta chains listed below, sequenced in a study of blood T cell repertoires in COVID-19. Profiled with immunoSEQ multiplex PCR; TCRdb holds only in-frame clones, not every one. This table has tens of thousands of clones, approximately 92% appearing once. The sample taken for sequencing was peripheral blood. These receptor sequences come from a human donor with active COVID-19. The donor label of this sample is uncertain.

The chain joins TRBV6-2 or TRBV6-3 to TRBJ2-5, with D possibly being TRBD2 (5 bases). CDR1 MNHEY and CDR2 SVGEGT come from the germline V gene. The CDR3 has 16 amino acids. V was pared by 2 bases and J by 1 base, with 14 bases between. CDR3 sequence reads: CASSYGRRTLQETQYF. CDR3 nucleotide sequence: TGTGCCAGCAGTTACGGCCGGCGGACTCTCCAAGAGACCCAGTACTTC.

The CDR3 region has the DNA TGTGCCAGCGGGACATCTACCTACGAGCAGTACTTC. It translates to CASGTSTYEQYF. The rearrangement links TRBV19 to TRBJ2-7; D possibly corresponds to TRBD1 (6 bases). V was pared by 9 bases and J by 2 bases, with 11 bases between. CDR3 length equals 12 residues. CDR1 and CDR2 from the germline V gene are LNHDA and SQIVND (reference sequence).

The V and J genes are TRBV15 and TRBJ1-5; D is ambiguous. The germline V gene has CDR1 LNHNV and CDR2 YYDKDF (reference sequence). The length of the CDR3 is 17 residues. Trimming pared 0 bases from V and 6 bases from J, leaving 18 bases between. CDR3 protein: CATSRDQAGRLGQPQHF. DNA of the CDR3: TGTGCCACCAGCAGAGATCAGGCAGGTCGGTTGGGTCAGCCCCAGCATTTT.

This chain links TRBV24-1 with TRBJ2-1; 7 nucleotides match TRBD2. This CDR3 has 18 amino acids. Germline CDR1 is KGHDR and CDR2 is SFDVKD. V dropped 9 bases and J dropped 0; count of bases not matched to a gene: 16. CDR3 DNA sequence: TGTGCCACCTCCTCCCCGGGAGGCCGAACAAGCTCCTACAATGAGCAGTTCTTC. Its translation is CATSSPGGRTSSYNEQFF.

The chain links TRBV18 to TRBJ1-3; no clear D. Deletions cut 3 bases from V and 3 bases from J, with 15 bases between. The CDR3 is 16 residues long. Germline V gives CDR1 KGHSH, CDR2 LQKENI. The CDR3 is CASSPGRDGLGNTIYF. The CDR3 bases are TGTGCCAGCTCACCCGGGCGCGACGGACTTGGAAACACCATATATTTT.

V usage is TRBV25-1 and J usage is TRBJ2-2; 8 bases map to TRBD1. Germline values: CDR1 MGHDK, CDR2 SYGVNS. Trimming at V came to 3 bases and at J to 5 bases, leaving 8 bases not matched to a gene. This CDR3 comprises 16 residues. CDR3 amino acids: CASSDLGQEITGELFF. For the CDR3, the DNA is TGTGCCAGCAGTGATCTGGGACAGGAAATAACCGGGGAGCTGTTTTTT.

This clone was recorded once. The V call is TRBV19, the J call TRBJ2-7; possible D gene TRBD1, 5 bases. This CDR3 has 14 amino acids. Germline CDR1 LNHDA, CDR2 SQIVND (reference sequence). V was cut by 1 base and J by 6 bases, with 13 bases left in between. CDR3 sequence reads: CASSIGPRVGEQYF. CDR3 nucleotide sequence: TGTGCCAGTAGTATAGGTCCCAGGGTGGGCGAGCAGTACTTC.

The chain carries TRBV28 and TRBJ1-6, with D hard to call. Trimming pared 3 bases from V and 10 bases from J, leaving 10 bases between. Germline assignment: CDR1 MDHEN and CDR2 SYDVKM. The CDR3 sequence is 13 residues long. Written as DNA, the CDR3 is TGTGCCAGCAGTTTGCCAGGAAGGTCACCCCTCCACTTT. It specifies CASSLPGRSPLHF.

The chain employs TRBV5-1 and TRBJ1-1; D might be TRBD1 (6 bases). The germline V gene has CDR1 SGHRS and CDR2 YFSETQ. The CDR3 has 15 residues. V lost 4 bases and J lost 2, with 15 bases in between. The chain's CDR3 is CASSQGPTGNTEAFF. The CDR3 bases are TGCGCCAGCAGCCAGGGGCCGACAGGAAACACTGAAGCTTTCTTT.

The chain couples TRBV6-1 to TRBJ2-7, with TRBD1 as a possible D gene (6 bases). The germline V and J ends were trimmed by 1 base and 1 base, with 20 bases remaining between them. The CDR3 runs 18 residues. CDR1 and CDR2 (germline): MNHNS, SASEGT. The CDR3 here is CASSEGRGRRQGSYEQYF. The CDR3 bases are TGTGCCAGCAGTGAAGGTCGGGGAAGGCGCCAGGGGTCCTACGAGCAGTACTTC.

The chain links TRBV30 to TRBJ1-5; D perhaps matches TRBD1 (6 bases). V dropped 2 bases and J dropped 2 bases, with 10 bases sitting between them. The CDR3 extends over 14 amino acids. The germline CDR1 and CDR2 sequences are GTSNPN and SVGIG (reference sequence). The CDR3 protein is CAWSWAGGNQPQHF. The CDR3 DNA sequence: TGTGCCTGGAGTTGGGCAGGGGGCAATCAGCCCCAGCATTTT.

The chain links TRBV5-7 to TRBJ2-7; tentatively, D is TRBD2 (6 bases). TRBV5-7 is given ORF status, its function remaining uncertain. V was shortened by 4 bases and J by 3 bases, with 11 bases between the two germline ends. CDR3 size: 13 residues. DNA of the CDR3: TGTGCCAGCAGCGGGCGGGATAACTACGAGCAGTACTTC. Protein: CASSGRDNYEQYF.

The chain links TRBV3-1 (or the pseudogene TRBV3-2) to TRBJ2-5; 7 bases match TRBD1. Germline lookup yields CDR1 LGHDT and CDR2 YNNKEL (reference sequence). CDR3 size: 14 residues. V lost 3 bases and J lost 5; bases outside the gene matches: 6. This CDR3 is CASSQQGVGETQYF. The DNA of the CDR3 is TGTGCCAGCAGCCAGCAGGGGGTGGGGGAGACCCAGTACTTC.

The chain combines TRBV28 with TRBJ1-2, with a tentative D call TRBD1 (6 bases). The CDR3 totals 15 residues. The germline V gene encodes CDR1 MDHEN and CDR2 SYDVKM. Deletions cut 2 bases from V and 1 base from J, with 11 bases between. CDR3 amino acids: CASSLADRINYGYTF. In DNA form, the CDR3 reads TGTGCCAGCAGTTTAGCAGACAGGATTAACTATGGCTACACCTTC.

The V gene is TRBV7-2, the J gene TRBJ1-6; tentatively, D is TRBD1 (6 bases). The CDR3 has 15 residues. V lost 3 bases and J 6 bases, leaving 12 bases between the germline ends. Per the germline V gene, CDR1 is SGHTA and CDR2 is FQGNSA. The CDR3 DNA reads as TGTGCCAGCAGCTTTCAGGGGAGCCTTAATTCACCCCTCCACTTT. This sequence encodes CASSFQGSLNSPLHF. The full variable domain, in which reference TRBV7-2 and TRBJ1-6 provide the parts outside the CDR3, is GAGVSQSPSNKVTEKGKDVELRCDPISGHTALYWYRQSLGQGLEFLIYFQGNSAPDKSGLPSDRFSAERTGGSVSTLTIQRTQQEDSAVYLCASSFQGSLNSPLHFGNGTRLTVT.

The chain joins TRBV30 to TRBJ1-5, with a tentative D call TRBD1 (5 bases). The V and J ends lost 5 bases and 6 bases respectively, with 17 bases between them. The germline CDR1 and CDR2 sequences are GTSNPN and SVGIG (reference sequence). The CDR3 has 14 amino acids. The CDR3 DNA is TGTGCCTGGGGCATCCAGGGTGGTACTCAGCCCCAGCATTTT. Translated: CAWGIQGGTQPQHF.

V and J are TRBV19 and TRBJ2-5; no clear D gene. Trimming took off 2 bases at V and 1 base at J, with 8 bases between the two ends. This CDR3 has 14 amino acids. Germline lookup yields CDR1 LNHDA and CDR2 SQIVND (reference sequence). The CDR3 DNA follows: TGTGCCAGTAGTATATTAAGAGCCCAAGAGACCCAGTACTTC. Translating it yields CASSILRAQETQYF.

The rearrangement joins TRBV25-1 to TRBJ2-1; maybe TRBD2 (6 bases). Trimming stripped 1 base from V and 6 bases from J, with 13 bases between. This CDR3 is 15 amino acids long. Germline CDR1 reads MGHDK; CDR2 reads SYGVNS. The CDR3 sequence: CASSESGLASNEQFF. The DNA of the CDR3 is TGTGCCAGCAGTGAATCTGGGCTAGCGAGCAATGAGCAGTTCTTC.

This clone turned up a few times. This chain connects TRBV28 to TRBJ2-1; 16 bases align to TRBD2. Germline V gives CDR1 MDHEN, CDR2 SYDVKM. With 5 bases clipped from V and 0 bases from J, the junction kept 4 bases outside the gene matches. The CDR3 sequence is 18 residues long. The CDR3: CASSLGLAGGSSYNEQFF. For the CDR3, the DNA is TGTGCCAGCAGTCTGGGACTAGCGGGAGGGAGCTCCTACAATGAGCAGTTCTTC.

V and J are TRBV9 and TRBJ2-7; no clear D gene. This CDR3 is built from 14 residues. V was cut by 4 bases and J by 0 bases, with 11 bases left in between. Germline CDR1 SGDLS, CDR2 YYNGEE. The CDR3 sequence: CASSPPVGSYEQYF. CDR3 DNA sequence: TGTGCCAGCAGCCCCCCGGTCGGCTCCTACGAGCAGTACTTC.

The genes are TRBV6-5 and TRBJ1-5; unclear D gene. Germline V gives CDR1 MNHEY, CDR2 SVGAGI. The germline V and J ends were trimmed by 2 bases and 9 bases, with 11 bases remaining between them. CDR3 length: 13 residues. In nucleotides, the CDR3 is TGTGCCAGCAGTTACGACGTAGCGGGGCCCCAGCATTTT. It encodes CASSYDVAGPQHF.

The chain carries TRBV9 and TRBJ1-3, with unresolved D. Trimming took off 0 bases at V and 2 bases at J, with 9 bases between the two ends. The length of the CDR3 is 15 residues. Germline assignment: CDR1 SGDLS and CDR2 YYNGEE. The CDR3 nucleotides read TGTGCCAGCAGCGTAGCTTACAGCACTGGAAACACCATATATTTT. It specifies CASSVAYSTGNTIYF.

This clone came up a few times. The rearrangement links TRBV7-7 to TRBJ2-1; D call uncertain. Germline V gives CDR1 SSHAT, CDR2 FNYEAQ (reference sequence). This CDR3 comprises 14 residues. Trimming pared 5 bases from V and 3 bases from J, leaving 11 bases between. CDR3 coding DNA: TGTGCCAGCAGCCGTTCAACAAACTACAATGAGCAGTTCTTC. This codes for CASSRSTNYNEQFF.

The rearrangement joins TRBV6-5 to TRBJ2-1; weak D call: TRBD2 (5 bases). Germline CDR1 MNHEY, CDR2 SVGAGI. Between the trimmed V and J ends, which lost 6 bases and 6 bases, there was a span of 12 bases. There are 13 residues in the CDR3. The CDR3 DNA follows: TGTGCCAGCAGAGAGGGAGCTAGCAATGAGCAGTTCTTC. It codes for CASREGASNEQFF.

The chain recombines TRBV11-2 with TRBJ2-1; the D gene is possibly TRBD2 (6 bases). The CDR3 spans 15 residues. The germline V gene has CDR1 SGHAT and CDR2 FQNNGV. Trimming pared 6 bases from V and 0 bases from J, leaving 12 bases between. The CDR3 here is CASRSVGGSYNEQFF. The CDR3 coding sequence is TGTGCCAGCAGATCCGTGGGGGGCTCCTACAATGAGCAGTTCTTC.

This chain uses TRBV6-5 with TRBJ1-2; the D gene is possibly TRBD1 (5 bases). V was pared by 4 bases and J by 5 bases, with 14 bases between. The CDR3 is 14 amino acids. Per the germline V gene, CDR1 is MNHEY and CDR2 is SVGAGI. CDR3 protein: CASSSTASGYGYTF. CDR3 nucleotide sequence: TGTGCCAGCAGTTCGACAGCCTCAGGGTATGGCTACACCTTC.

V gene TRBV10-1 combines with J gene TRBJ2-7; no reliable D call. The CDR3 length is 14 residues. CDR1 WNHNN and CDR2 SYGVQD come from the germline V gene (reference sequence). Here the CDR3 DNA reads TGCGCGCGAGGTGGGTCTCCCCCGGCCTACGAGCAGTACTTC. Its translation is CARGGSPPAYEQYF.

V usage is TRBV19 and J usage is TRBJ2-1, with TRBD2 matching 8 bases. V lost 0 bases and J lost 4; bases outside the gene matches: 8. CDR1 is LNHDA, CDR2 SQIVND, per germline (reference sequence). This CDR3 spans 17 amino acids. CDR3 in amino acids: CASSIDLVTSVYNEQFF. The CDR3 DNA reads TGTGCCAGTAGTATAGATCTGGTGACTAGCGTTTACAATGAGCAGTTCTTC.

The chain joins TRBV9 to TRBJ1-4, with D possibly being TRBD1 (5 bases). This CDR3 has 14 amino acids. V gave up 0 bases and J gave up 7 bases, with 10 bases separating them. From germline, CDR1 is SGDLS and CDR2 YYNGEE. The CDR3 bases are TGTGCCAGCAGCGTAGACAATAGGGGTGAAAAACTGTTTTTT. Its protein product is CASSVDNRGEKLFF.

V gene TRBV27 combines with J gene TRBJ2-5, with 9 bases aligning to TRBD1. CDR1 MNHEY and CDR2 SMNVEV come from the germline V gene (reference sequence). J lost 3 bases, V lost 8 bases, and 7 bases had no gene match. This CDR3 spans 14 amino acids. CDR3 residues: CASSGTGREETQYF. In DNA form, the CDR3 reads TGTGCCAGCTCCGGGACAGGGAGGGAAGAGACCCAGTACTTC.